This T cell receptor beta chain was sequenced for a study of CD8 T cells in Susac syndrome. CD8+ and CD4+ blood T cells underwent TCR beta sequencing. Healthy donors acted as controls, with matching for age and sex. Negative isolation yielded the CD8+ and CD4+ T cells, while FACS enriched the TEMRA cells. RNA totalling about 0.5 to 1 ug underwent reverse transcription with random hexamers. With immunoSEQ multiplex PCR, TCR beta CDR3 was amplified across 54 Vbeta and 13 Jbeta. TCRdb ran MiXCR on the immunoSEQ multiplex PCR reads and lists one entry per CDR3 protein. The sample records under 200,000 distinct CDR3 sequences, 95% being singletons. This receptor was taken from a human donor in good health. Sequencing was done on a sample of CD4+ T cells from PBMCs.

Written as DNA, the CDR3 is TGCAGCGTTGAAGGCCCATACGGACCCTATGGCTACACCTTC. It is translated as CSVEGPYGPYGYTF. This sequence joins TRBV29-1 and TRBJ1-2; D is undetermined. The CDR3 covers 14 residues. CDR1 is SQVTM and CDR2 is ANQGSEA in the germline V gene. Deletions cut 1 base from V and 4 bases from J, with 13 bases between.